One TCR beta chain is described in this entry. V lost 7 bases, J lost 12 bases, and 13 bases lay in between. CDR1 is LNHDA, CDR2 SQIVND, per germline (reference sequence). The CDR3 extends over 11 amino acids. This entry is derived from a study of shared T cell receptors in the human thymus. The protocol was immunoSEQ multiplex PCR, while the TCRdb copy is restricted to in-frame clones and leaves out a portion. The sample gives approximately 580,000 clones, 75% to 80% of which show up once; more than 0.01% is in the top ten. This same sample was also taken into another study, of human thymus T cells. That work contributes: Donors were healthy Finnish babies undergoing corrective operations for congenital heart defects.

This chain joins TRBV19 and TRBJ2-1, with unresolved D. Sequencing input: thymocytes. The source of this sequence is a boy younger than two with a congenital heart defect. Here the CDR3 reads CASTQHYGQFF. For the CDR3, the DNA is TGTGCCAGTACCCAGCACTACGGGCAGTTCTTC.